This T cell receptor beta chain came from a study of CD8+ T cells in alopecia areata. Study results and limitations: The study found that many expanded lesional clones persisted in scalp and blood during tofacitinib. Patients shared TCRs less clearly than mice did, possibly for HLA-related reasons. Expanded CD8+ clones among the top 100, and scalp clonality, were significantly decreased by tofacitinib.

Treatment meaning: oral pan-JAK inhibitor, 5-10 mg twice daily. It was from alopecia areata patients that lesional scalp punch biopsies and peripheral blood were collected. Germline-derived CDR1 and CDR2 are SQVTM and ANQGSEA. Trimming at V came to 4 bases and at J to 2 bases, leaving 10 bases not matched to a gene. The CDR3 totals 15 residues. Sequencing relied on a cDNA template that was reverse transcribed from extracted RNA. Produced via immunoSEQ multiplex PCR; TCRdb's table is partial and in-frame only. The sample yields some 200,000 clones, around 43% seen once. This clone has only a few counts. The antigen is unknown.

The starting material was CD4+ T cells sorted from blood, obtained at approximately week 37, from a patient treated with tofacitinib. The receptor's source is a human donor with alopecia areata. The gene calls are TRBV29-1 and TRBJ1-2, with 7 nucleotides matching TRBD1. The CDR3 loop reads CSVGETGQLNYGYTF. The CDR3 region has the DNA TGCAGCGTTGGTGAGACGGGACAGCTGAACTATGGCTACACCTTC.